The source of this T cell receptor (beta chain) is a study of blood T cell repertoires in COVID-19. Germline V lookup: CDR1 LGHDT, CDR2 YNNKEL (reference sequence). The V gene lost 4 bases and the J gene lost 6 bases, with 10 bases spanning the gap. The CDR3 covers 12 residues. Measured with immunoSEQ multiplex PCR; TCRdb has only the in-frame clones, and not every one. The table includes about 250,000 clones, 81% detected once. What was sequenced was peripheral blood. The chain recombines TRBV3-1 (or the pseudogene TRBV3-2) with TRBJ2-7; D might be TRBD2 (5 bases). This clonotype was sampled from a woman of 80 years or more with acute or convalescent COVID-19. The CDR3 sequence is CASSPGFSEQYF. In DNA form, the CDR3 reads TGTGCCAGCAGCCCGGGGTTTAGCGAGCAGTACTTC.